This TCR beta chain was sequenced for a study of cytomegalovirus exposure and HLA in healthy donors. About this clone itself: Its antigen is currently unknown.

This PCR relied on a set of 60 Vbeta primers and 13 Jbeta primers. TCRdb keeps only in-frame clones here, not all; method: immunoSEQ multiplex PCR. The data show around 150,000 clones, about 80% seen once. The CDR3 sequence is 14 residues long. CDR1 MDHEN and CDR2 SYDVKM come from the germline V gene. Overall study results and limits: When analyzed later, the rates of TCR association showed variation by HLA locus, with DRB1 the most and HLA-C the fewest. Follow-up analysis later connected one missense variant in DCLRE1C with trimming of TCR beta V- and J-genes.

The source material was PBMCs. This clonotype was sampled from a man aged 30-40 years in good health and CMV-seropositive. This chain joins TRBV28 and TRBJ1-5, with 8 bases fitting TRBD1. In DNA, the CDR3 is TGTGCGGCGCGGGGGACAGGTAGCAATCAGCCCCAGCATTTT. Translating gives CAARGTGSNQPQHF.